Listed here are 19 T cell receptor beta chains from one sample, sequenced in a study of blood T cell repertoires in COVID-19. The data were produced by immunoSEQ multiplex PCR, yet TCRdb's version contains in-frame clones alone and is incomplete. The sample lists about 180,000 clones, 86% occurring once. Sequencing was done on a sample of peripheral blood. Every receptor here comes from a man aged 50 to 60 with active or convalescent COVID-19.

The chain is built from TRBV10-3 and TRBJ2-1, with 7 bases identical to TRBD1. Germline V gene lookup returns CDR1 ENHRY and CDR2 SYGVKD. This CDR3 spans 16 amino acids. The V segment lost 4 bases and the J segment 8 bases; nucleotides outside the gene matches: 14. CDR3 residues: CAISGGGATGAYEQFF. CDR3 nucleotides: TGTGCCATCAGTGGGGGTGGGGCTACAGGGGCCTATGAGCAGTTCTTC.

This clone counts as medium-sized (0.01 to 0.1%). CDR3: CASRGDSYEQYF. CDR3 DNA sequence: TGTGCCAGCCGGGGGGACTCCTACGAGCAGTACTTC. The chain couples TRBV19 to TRBJ2-7, with TRBD2 matching 7 bases. With 9 bases clipped from V and 0 bases from J, the junction kept 2 bases outside the gene matches. Germline CDR1 and CDR2: LNHDA and SQIVND (reference sequence). The length of the CDR3 is 12 residues.

The rearrangement links TRBV4-2 to TRBJ1-2, with D unresolved. This CDR3 comprises 15 residues. Germline V gene sequence: CDR1 LGHNA, CDR2 YNFKEQ. V lost 1 base and J 2 bases, leaving 11 bases between the germline ends. In DNA form, the CDR3 reads TGTGCCAGCAGCCAAGTACAAGGAGGAAACTATGGCTACACCTTC. Amino acids: CASSQVQGGNYGYTF.

J is TRBJ2-5 and V is TRBV6-5, with 7 nucleotides matching TRBD1. This CDR3 is 15 amino acids long. Germline CDR1 and CDR2: MNHEY and SVGAGI. V lost 0 bases, J lost 5 bases, and 6 bases stayed unmatched. The CDR3 protein is CASSYSNTRGETQYF. Here the CDR3 DNA reads TGTGCCAGCAGTTACTCGAACACCAGGGGGGAGACCCAGTACTTC.

This sequence joins TRBV12-3 or TRBV12-4 and TRBJ1-1; D remains ambiguous. With 1 base removed from V and 3 bases from J, the gap between germline ends came to 6 bases. The CDR3 loop spans 13 amino acids. The CDR3 spells CASSLVRDTEAFF. The CDR3 coding sequence is TGTGCCAGCAGTTTAGTCCGAGACACTGAAGCTTTCTTT.

J is TRBJ2-1 and V is TRBV19, with D possibly being TRBD1 (6 bases). The V gene lost 1 base and the J gene lost 15 bases, with 16 bases spanning the gap. The germline gives CDR1 LNHDA, CDR2 SQIVND (reference sequence). The CDR3 is 13 amino acids. CDR3 sequence: CASSIGNRAPGFF. The CDR3 coding sequence is TGTGCCAGTAGTATAGGGAACAGGGCCCCAGGGTTCTTC.

The chain has TRBV9 and TRBJ1-1, with 7 bases that match TRBD1. V trimming: 3 bases; J trimming: 4 bases; junction bases outside the gene matches: 9. Germline values: CDR1 SGDLS, CDR2 YYNGEE. The CDR3 contains 15 residues. The CDR3 loop is CASSASTGTGTEAFF. In DNA form, the CDR3 reads TGTGCCAGCAGCGCGTCGACAGGGACGGGCACTGAAGCTTTCTTT.

The chain has TRBV6-6 and TRBJ2-7; TRBD1 is a possible D gene (6 bases). Per the germline V gene, CDR1 is MNHNY and CDR2 is SVGAGI (reference sequence). The CDR3 consists of 13 residues. V dropped 6 bases and J dropped 2 bases, with 11 bases sitting between them. CDR3 loop: CASSTRDTYEQYF. In DNA, the CDR3 is TGTGCCAGCAGCACCCGGGACACCTACGAGCAGTACTTC.

This chain connects TRBV10-3 to TRBJ2-1; TRBD1 matches at 12 bases. Germline V gene data show CDR1 as ENHRY and CDR2 as SYGVKD. V shed 8 bases and J 7 bases; nucleotides not matched to a gene: 12. The CDR3 has 16 residues. CDR3 sequence: CAIRQGGTGGQNEQFF. CDR3 DNA: TGTGCCATCCGGCAGGGCGGGACAGGGGGCCAAAATGAGCAGTTCTTC.

The CDR3 bases are TGTGCCAGCAGCCCACTAGCGGGTCCCTACGAGCAGTACTTC. Amino acid sequence: CASSPLAGPYEQYF. The V call is TRBV11-3, the J call TRBJ2-7; 9 bases are a match to TRBD2. The V and J ends lost 5 bases and 2 bases, in that order; junction bases with no gene match: 4. The CDR3 runs 14 residues. The V gene's germline CDR1 is SGHNT and CDR2 YENEEA.

The chain employs TRBV7-2 and TRBJ2-3; 7 bases line up with TRBD2. The CDR3 is 14 amino acids. V shed 1 base and J 3 bases; nucleotides not matched to a gene: 1. Germline V CDR1 and CDR2: SGHTA, FQGNSA. CDR3 protein: CASSLVGGTDTQYF. In nucleotides, the CDR3 is TGTGCCAGCAGCTTAGTGGGGGGGACAGATACGCAGTATTTT.

This clone was counted only a few times. The chain has TRBV18 and TRBJ1-1; D might be TRBD1 (5 bases). The V and J ends lost 6 bases and 3 bases respectively, with 14 bases between them. Per germline, CDR1 KGHSH and CDR2 LQKENI. The CDR3 sequence is 14 residues long. The CDR3 is CASSAGGGDTEAFF. In DNA form, the CDR3 reads TGTGCCAGCTCCGCGGGAGGAGGGGACACTGAAGCTTTCTTT.

The CDR3 loop reads CASSSGGWDITEAFF. The CDR3 DNA is TGTGCCAGCAGCTCAGGGGGTTGGGACATCACTGAAGCTTTCTTT. The chain is built from TRBV5-5 and TRBJ1-1; 7 bases are shared with TRBD1. CDR1 is SGHKS, CDR2 YYEKEE, per germline (reference sequence). Germline trimming cut 3 bases from V and 4 bases from J; bases unmatched to any gene: 9. The CDR3 is 15 residues long.

This clone has a single count. V is TRBV3-1 (or the pseudogene TRBV3-2) and J is TRBJ2-5, with 7 bases lining up with TRBD1. The ends lost 4 bases at V and 3 bases at J; junction bases unmatched: 2. The germline CDR1 and CDR2 sequences are LGHDT and YNNKEL (reference sequence). The CDR3 spans 13 residues. CDR3 sequence: CASSRDREETQYF. CDR3 coding DNA: TGTGCCAGCAGCCGCGACAGGGAAGAGACCCAGTACTTC.

The V call is TRBV10-3, the J call TRBJ1-1, with 8 bases fitting TRBD1. The CDR3 consists of 16 residues. V trimming: 2 bases; J trimming: 4 bases; junction bases outside the gene matches: 9. Germline lookup yields CDR1 ENHRY and CDR2 SYGVKD. CDR3 sequence (DNA): TGTGCCATCAGTGAGCTCGGGGGCACAGGGGGCACTGAAGCTTTCTTT. Its protein product is CAISELGGTGGTEAFF.

This chain uses TRBV18 with TRBJ1-1; D is uncertain. The V end lost 3 bases, the J end lost 0 bases, and 17 bases lay between the germline ends. CDR3 length: 17 residues. Germline CDR1 is KGHSH and CDR2 is LQKENI. The CDR3 DNA is TGTGCCAGCTCACCCCTGTTGGGCAGGAACATGAACACTGAAGCTTTCTTT. It specifies CASSPLLGRNMNTEAFF.

The chain couples TRBV6-5 to TRBJ2-5, with TRBD1 identical over 7 bases. V was pared by 0 bases and J by 5 bases, with 6 bases of the junction left unmatched. This CDR3 has 15 amino acids. Germline-derived CDR1 and CDR2 are MNHEY and SVGAGI. The CDR3 reads CASSYSGRGWETQYF. CDR3 DNA sequence: TGTGCCAGCAGTTACTCCGGCAGGGGGTGGGAGACCCAGTACTTC.

The genes are TRBV16 and TRBJ1-4; tentatively, D is TRBD1 (5 bases). This CDR3 has 12 residues. Germline V gene sequence: CDR1 KGHSY, CDR2 FQNENV. V lost 6 bases to trimming and J lost 10 bases, with 12 bases between them. DNA of the CDR3: TGTGCCAGCAGTCTGACAGTGTCAAAACTGTTTTTT. Protein: CASSLTVSKLFF.

The J gene is TRBJ1-3, the V gene TRBV18, with D maybe TRBD1 (6 bases). There are 15 residues in the CDR3. Germline assignment: CDR1 KGHSH and CDR2 LQKENI. V lost 3 bases to trimming and J lost 0 bases, with 9 bases between them. For the CDR3, the DNA is TGTGCCAGCTCACCGACAGGCCACTCTGGAAACACCATATATTTT. It yields the protein CASSPTGHSGNTIYF.